This record concerns one T cell receptor (beta chain) sequence. This clone was counted between two and nine times. Its recognized antigen is unknown. The input lacks base qualities; no much larger clone sits a single base away. Sequencing of the TRB variable region was done with the immunoSEQ hsTCRB v3.0 assay at survey level resolution. The targeted TRB sequencing depth was roughly 35,000-50,000 T-cell genomes per sample. An Illumina MiSeq with a v3 150-cycle kit was used to sequence the pooled TRB libraries. As for the authors' bioinformatics: Analysis of repertoires was carried out in R inside a reproducible Nextflow workflow spanning QC, data transformation and analysis. Custom analyses were implemented in LymphoSeq2, an R package for AIRR-Seq data exploration. A handful of samples that produced fewer than 5000 total TRB sequences were removed, so 200 or so HIV repertoires were analyzed. Of the 188 retained HIV repertoires, under 65 were collected before and about 130 after ART initiation. Each repertoire was downsampled to 5000 TRB nucleotide sequences, and summary statistics were averaged across 100 downsampling iterations. TRB sequences were retained for analysis only if CDR3 regions of at least seven amino acids were present. Diversity was measured with a Shannon entropy-derived clonality score and the Gini coefficient. In repertoire networks, the top 5000 CDR3 amino acid sequences were linked whenever an edit distance of one separated two sequences. GLIPH2 predicted antigen specificity groups and MHC restriction for TRB CDR3 amino acid sequences. To flag known associations with CMV, EBV, HIV or tissue antigens, CDR3 amino acid sequences were compared against VDJdb and McPAS-TCR. Pre-ART, post-ART and control groups were compared with Wilcoxon signed-rank tests and Holm-Bonferroni correction. This immuneACCESS table, as held by TCRdb, lists in-frame sequences with V and J called but not all clones. Of the missing ones, under half trace to an unresolved V gene in checked studies; the others have no known cause. V and J calls plus clone size are reproduced from that table; the DNA served to infer D and trimming. The sample has tens of thousands of clones on record, around 86% of them singletons. 4% to 6% of the sample comes from the top ten.

Inclusion was restricted to participants for whom at least one PBMC sample before ART initiation and at least two post-ART samples were available. Every participant with HIV received treatment in the United States of America. Cryopreserved samples of about 0.95-10 million PBMC were thawed and washed before DNA extraction. At the time of the earliest PBMC sample, participants with HIV were aged between roughly 20 and 60 years. PBMC samples were contributed by each participant from 1-4 timepoints before ART initiation and 2-8 timepoints after ART initiation, with a median of 7 samples. For every participant, serial HIV viral load, CD4+ T-cell count, ART history and demographic data were obtained. Using a Qiagen kit on a QIAcube, genomic DNA was extracted from unsorted PBMC, with samples processed in batches of 12. CDR3 length: 12 amino acids, cysteine to phenylalanine. Here the CDR3 DNA is all that survives: 36 bases in frame from base 1. V drops 8 bases and J drops 3 bases, leaving 11 bases in between. Per the germline V gene, KGHSH is the CDR1 and LQKENI is the CDR2.

This entry comes from a study of long-term antiretroviral therapy in people with HIV (dated by TCRdb to about 2022). At the level of the whole study: The earliest samples were collected about a decade before the 2015 WHO recommendation for immediate ART, when ART was typically delayed until CD4 counts fell. A total of around 200 cryopreserved PBMC samples were contributed to the cohort by 30 adults with confirmed HIV infection, with samples collected serially over a mean of about 6 years (range 1-12). Whether ART initiation and durable HIV suppression were associated with changes in peripheral blood TRB repertoire composition and diversity was tested in a retrospective serial study. Among the roughly 30 participants with HIV, around 10 were female. Test extractions of a monoclonal T-cell line alongside 33 polyclonal samples showed no cross-contamination during QIAcube processing.

Here is what the overall study found, with its caveats: No data were available on ART adherence, viral resistance or therapy changes, limiting inferences about post-ART repertoire changes. Because PBMC availability was limited, only the TCR beta chain was sequenced, with no alpha chain pairing. Samples dated from about 2003 to 2018, and the ART regimens used may be less effective than current ones. Expanded TRB clones identified before ART initiation dominated the repertoire across all time points, though the dominance fluctuated and decreased in many PLHIV after ART. HIV repertoires had narrower CDR3 length ranges than controls, and the network structure suggested an antigen-experienced repertoire that shifted only slightly toward naive after ART. Starting ART was linked to a significant rise in TRB diversity, yet even after long-term ART the diversity remained significantly lower than in transplant donor controls. Because cell numbers in pre-ART samples were limited, unsorted PBMC were profiled instead of sorted CD4+ and CD8+ T cells.

The sample was unsorted PBMCs, taken about 2.6 years after starting antiretroviral therapy. The sequence was collected from a man aged 40-49 years with HIV. Here the chain combines TRBV18 and TRBJ2-7; TRBD2 is possibly the D segment (5 matching bases). The CDR3 protein is CASPREHYEQYF. The sequenced DNA: TGTGCCAGCCCCCGGGAACACTACGAGCAGTACTTC.